Below, 15 T cell receptor beta chains from the same sample are listed, as sequenced in a study of PD-L1 blockade in urothelial cancer. TCRdb's table, derived via immunoSEQ multiplex PCR, lists solely in-frame clones and lacks some. The sample lists 98,000 or so clones, nearly 90% occurring once. Sample time point: pretreatment peripheral blood. The specimen comprised PBMCs, sampled around atezolizumab (anti-PD-L1) treatment. These receptors came from a man aged 60 to 69 with urothelial cancer.

CDR3 sequence: CASSFEARQFF. The DNA of the CDR3 is TGTGCCAGCAGTTTTGAGGCGCGGCAGTTCTTC. The chain has TRBV28 and TRBJ2-1; no definite D call. CDR1 and CDR2 from the germline V gene are MDHEN and SYDVKM. CDR3 length: 11 amino acids. Trimming shortened V by 3 bases and J by 12 bases, and 9 bases separated the two germline ends.

The chain is built from TRBV19 and TRBJ1-1; D is possibly TRBD1 (5 bases). Germline lookup yields CDR1 LNHDA and CDR2 SQIVND (reference sequence). The CDR3 consists of 13 residues. Trimming took 6 bases from V and 0 from J, leaving 8 bases between them. The CDR3 DNA reads TGTGCCAGTAGAGACAGTTTGAACACTGAAGCTTTCTTT. This encodes CASRDSLNTEAFF.

The chain is built from TRBV10-2 and TRBJ1-1; possibly TRBD1 for D (6 bases). The CDR3 has 13 residues. Trimming cost V 7 bases and J 4 bases, with 13 bases left between them. CDR1 is WSHSY, CDR2 SAAADI, per germline. Here the CDR3 reads CASKMGARTEAFF. For the CDR3, the DNA is TGCGCCAGCAAAATGGGGGCGCGCACTGAAGCTTTCTTT.

This sequence joins TRBV2 and TRBJ2-5; 8 positions agree with TRBD2. V was clipped by 7 bases and J by 2 bases; unmatched bases: 3. Germline V gene data show CDR1 as SNHLY and CDR2 as FYNNEI. The CDR3 covers 13 residues. The CDR3 here is CASKLADQETQYF. The CDR3 coding sequence is TGTGCCAGCAAACTAGCGGATCAAGAGACCCAGTACTTC.

The CDR3 is CATWAPSLSGNTIYF. In nucleotides, the CDR3 is TGTGCCACATGGGCCCCATCCCTCTCTGGAAACACCATATATTTT. This rearrangement joins TRBV6-5 to TRBJ1-3, with no clear D. Trimming stripped 10 bases from V and 0 bases from J, with 16 bases between. The CDR3 extends over 15 amino acids. Germline CDR1 and CDR2: MNHEY and SVGAGI.

CDR3 amino acids: CASSLGTGEKQPQHF. In DNA, the CDR3 is TGCGCCAGCAGCTTAGGGACAGGGGAGAAGCAGCCCCAGCATTTT. The V call is TRBV5-1, the J call TRBJ1-5; 10 positions agree with TRBD1. Per the germline V gene, CDR1 is SGHRS and CDR2 is YFSETQ. The CDR3 is made up of 15 amino acids. V was pared by 2 bases and J by 7 bases, with 6 bases of the junction left unmatched.

This clone showed up just once. V usage is TRBV19 and J usage is TRBJ1-4; TRBD1 matches at 9 bases. The germline gives CDR1 LNHDA, CDR2 SQIVND (reference sequence). The length of the CDR3 is 17 residues. V was pared by 5 bases and J by 4 bases, with 11 bases of the junction left unmatched. CDR3 sequence: CASSPGQGQRGNEKLFF. The CDR3 DNA reads as TGTGCCAGTAGTCCCGGACAGGGGCAAAGGGGTAATGAAAAACTGTTTTTT. The whole variable domain, remainder taken from reference TRBV19 and TRBJ1-4, is DGGITQSPKYLFRKEGQNVTLSCEQNLNHDAMYWYRQDPGQGLRLIYYSQIVNDFQKGDIAEGYSVSREKKESFPLTVTSAQKNPTAFYLCASSPGQGQRGNEKLFFGSGTQLSVL.

V usage is TRBV28 and J usage is TRBJ1-1, with TRBD1 matching 11 bases. Germline assignment: CDR1 MDHEN and CDR2 SYDVKM. Trimming removed 2 bases from V and 9 bases from J; junction bases left unmatched: 8. The CDR3 has 15 residues. The CDR3 protein is CASSLAGTGGTKAFF. The DNA for the CDR3 is TGTGCCAGCAGTTTAGCGGGGACAGGGGGGACAAAAGCTTTCTTT.

This clone is a singleton in its sample. The CDR3 reads CASSSREGGADYGYTF. CDR3 coding DNA: TGTGCCAGCAGCTCCAGGGAGGGGGGGGCCGACTATGGCTACACCTTC. The gene calls are TRBV7-2 and TRBJ1-2; D may be TRBD1 (6 bases). The CDR3 spans 16 residues. The germline V gene has CDR1 SGHTA and CDR2 FQGNSA. The V and J ends lost 4 bases and 3 bases respectively, with 18 bases between them.

V usage is TRBV7-2 and J usage is TRBJ2-3; 8 bases fit TRBD1. This CDR3 contains 16 residues. Trimming cost V 2 bases and J 6 bases; bases outside gene matches: 10. Germline CDR1 is SGHTA and CDR2 is FQGNSA. The CDR3 loop is CASSLTGQGGGDTQYF. For the CDR3, the DNA is TGTGCCAGCAGCTTAACCGGACAGGGAGGTGGGGATACGCAGTATTTT. Drawing the rest from reference TRBV7-2 and TRBJ2-3, the complete variable domain is GAGVSQSPSNKVTEKGKDVELRCDPISGHTALYWYRQSLGQGLEFLIYFQGNSAPDKSGLPSDRFSAERTGGSVSTLTIQRTQQEDSAVYLCASSLTGQGGGDTQYFGPGTRLTVL.

V is TRBV28 and J is TRBJ2-5, with 8 bases identical to TRBD2. The CDR3 is 13 residues long. The V and J ends lost 3 bases and 6 bases, in that order; junction bases with no gene match: 3. Per the germline V gene, CDR1 is MDHEN and CDR2 is SYDVKM. The CDR3 sequence is CASSFGGAQTQYF. The CDR3 DNA is TGTGCCAGCAGTTTCGGGGGGGCGCAGACCCAGTACTTC. The full variable domain, in which reference TRBV28 and TRBJ2-5 provide the parts outside the CDR3, is DVKVTQSSRYLVKRTGEKVFLECVQDMDHENMFWYRQDPGLGLRLIYFSYDVKMKEKGDIPEGYSVSREKKERFSLILESASTNQTSMYLCASSFGGAQTQYFGPGTRLLVL.

The V and J genes are TRBV6-1 and TRBJ1-5, with TRBD1 matching 9 bases. The ends lost 4 bases at V and 6 bases at J; junction bases unmatched: 4. This CDR3 has 14 amino acids. The germline V gene encodes CDR1 MNHNS and CDR2 SASEGT. CDR3 protein: CASSGDRDGQPQHF. The DNA for the CDR3 is TGTGCCAGCAGTGGGGACAGGGATGGTCAGCCCCAGCATTTT.

The V and J genes are TRBV29-1 and TRBJ2-7; TRBD1 aligns across 9 bases. CDR3 size: 15 residues. Germline CDR1 reads SQVTM; CDR2 reads ANQGSEA. The V gene end was trimmed by 2 bases and the J gene end by 7 bases; junction bases not matched to a gene: 12. CDR3 protein: CSVESLNRGQGEQYF. The CDR3 region has the DNA TGCAGCGTTGAATCGTTGAACAGGGGGCAGGGGGAGCAGTACTTC.

The CDR3 DNA is TGTGCCAGTAGTAGACTGACTAGCGCGTCCTACAATGAGCAGTTCTTC. It yields the protein CASSRLTSASYNEQFF. The chain has TRBV19 and TRBJ2-1, with 8 bases matching TRBD2. CDR1 is LNHDA and CDR2 is SQIVND in the germline V gene (reference sequence). V was clipped by 4 bases and J by 1 base; unmatched bases: 6. This CDR3 comprises 16 residues.

V usage is TRBV5-8 and J usage is TRBJ1-2; D is ambiguous. The V end was cut by 2 bases, the J end by 7 bases, with 6 bases between. Germline-derived CDR1 and CDR2 are SGHTS and YDEGEE. The CDR3 contains 11 residues. Written as DNA, the CDR3 is TGTGCCAGCAGCTTAAGCTCTGGCTACACCTTC. It is translated as CASSLSSGYTF.